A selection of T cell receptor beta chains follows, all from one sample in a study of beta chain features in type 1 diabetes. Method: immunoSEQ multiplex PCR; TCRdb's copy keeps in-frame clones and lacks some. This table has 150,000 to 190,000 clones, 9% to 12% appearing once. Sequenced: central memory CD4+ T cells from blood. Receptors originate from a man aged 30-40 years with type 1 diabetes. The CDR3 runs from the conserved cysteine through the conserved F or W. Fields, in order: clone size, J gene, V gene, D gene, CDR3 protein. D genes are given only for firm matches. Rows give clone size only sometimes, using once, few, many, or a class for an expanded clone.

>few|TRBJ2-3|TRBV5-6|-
CASSFSAGSDSGTDTQYF
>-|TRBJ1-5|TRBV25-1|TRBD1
CASSPGTGKSNQPQHF
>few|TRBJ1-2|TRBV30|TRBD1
CAWSPQGSGGYTF
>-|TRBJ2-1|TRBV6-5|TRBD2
CASSNSGRDYNEQFF
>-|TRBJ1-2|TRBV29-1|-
CSVWGGLYGYTF
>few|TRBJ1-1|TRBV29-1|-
CSVEGGGNTEAFF
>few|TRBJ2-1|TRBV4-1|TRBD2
CASSPTSGRGYNEQFF
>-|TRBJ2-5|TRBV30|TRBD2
CAWSVRLVAGGPQKETQYF
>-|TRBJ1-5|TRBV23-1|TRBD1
CASSQSQQGGNQPQHF
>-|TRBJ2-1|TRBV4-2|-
CASSLLIANEQFF
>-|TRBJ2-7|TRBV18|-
CASSPPGSSYEQYF
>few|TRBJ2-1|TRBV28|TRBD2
CASSLTSPRGEQFF
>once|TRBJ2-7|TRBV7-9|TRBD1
CASSGDRADPYEQYF
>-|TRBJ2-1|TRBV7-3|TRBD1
CASSSLRTGYNEQFF
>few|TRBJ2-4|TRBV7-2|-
CASSSGLAKNIQYF
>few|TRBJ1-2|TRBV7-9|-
CASSLEGVYGYTF
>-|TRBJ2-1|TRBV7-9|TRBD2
CASSVDLGLAGKRNEQFF
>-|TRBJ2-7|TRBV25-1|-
CASNLTGGGEQYF
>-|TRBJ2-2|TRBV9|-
CASRTGVVDTGELFF
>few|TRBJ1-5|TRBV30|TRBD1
CAWTPADRTQPQHF